Listed here is a single T cell receptor beta chain. The target antigen is unknown. The CDR3 consists of 15 residues. Losses at the gene ends were 3 bases for V and 6 bases for J; bases not matched to a gene: 11. Per germline, CDR1 SGHRS and CDR2 YFSETQ. This sample is drawn from a study of blood T cells in healthy people across ages. Then a second PCR, running about 7 to 11 cycles, was carried out with a sample-barcoded 5' primer and a J-beta primer mix. Unique molecular identifiers of 12 random nucleotides labeled each cDNA. TCRdb passed the 5' RACE reads through MiXCR, listing each CDR3 protein once. The sample consists of just under 900,000 distinct CDR3 sequences, about 28% of them appearing once. Study-level points and caveats: Donor CMV infection status was unknown, possibly confounding age-related changes in expanded clonotypes. Diversity was estimated from one million T cells, and these estimates were considered underestimates.

The specimen sequenced was blood. The rearrangement uses TRBV5-1 and TRBJ1-2; 7 bases align to TRBD1. The receptor's source is a woman over 75 in good health. The CDR3 sequence: CASSSFGDRGDGYTF. CDR3 nucleotides: TGCGCCAGCAGCTCCTTTGGGGACAGAGGGGATGGCTACACCTTC.